This TCR beta chain was sequenced during a study of T cells in Graves' hyperthyroidism and ophthalmopathy. This clonotype was counted a few times. TCR beta CDR3 regions were amplified from RNA transcripts. HTBI primers were used for first-round RT-PCR of the TCR CDR3. Using its own MiXCR run on the multiplex PCR reads, TCRdb lists one record per CDR3 protein. The repertoire holds roughly 250,000 distinct CDR3 sequences, with roughly 22% as singletons. The sequence was obtained from a man younger than 45 with Graves' ophthalmopathy. The sequencing sample was made of blood.

CDR3 residues: CADRDTSSGANVLTF. CDR3 coding DNA: TGTGCCGACAGGGATACATCCTCTGGGGCCAACGTCCTGACTTTC. The V gene is TRBV7-9, the J gene TRBJ2-6, with 7 bases aligning to TRBD1. The trim removed 11 bases at V and 0 bases at J, leaving 7 bases unmatched. Germline CDR1 is SEHNR and CDR2 is FQNEAQ (reference sequence). This CDR3 contains 15 residues.